This passage covers 28 T cell receptor beta chains from one sample sequenced in a study of T cells in Graves' hyperthyroidism and ophthalmopathy. Amplification yielded TCR beta CDR3 regions, with RNA transcripts as the source. The TCR CDR3 first-round RT-PCR relied on the HTBI primer set. TCRdb used MiXCR to reprocess the multiplex PCR reads, holding one entry per CDR3 protein. The sample yields approximately 600,000 distinct CDR3 sequences, over 12% seen once. Sequencing was carried out using blood. The receptors here all came from a woman aged 40 to 49 with Graves' ophthalmopathy.

The CDR3 bases are TGTGCCAGTAGTATAGATCACCCGGGGGAGCAGTACTTC. Translating it yields CASSIDHPGEQYF. This chain uses TRBV19 with TRBJ2-7; TRBD2 is a possible D gene (5 bases). Deletions cut 0 bases from V and 7 bases from J, with 10 bases between. CDR1 and CDR2 from the germline V gene are LNHDA and SQIVND (reference sequence). The CDR3 spans 13 residues.

This clonotype has just one count. The chain links TRBV6-1 to TRBJ2-4; 11 nucleotides align to TRBD2. The CDR3 contains 17 residues. Germline values: CDR1 MNHNS, CDR2 SASEGT. J lost 0 bases, V lost 5 bases, and 6 bases had no gene match. CDR3 protein: CASSKLAGGLAKNIQYF. Here the CDR3 DNA reads TGTGCCAGCAGTAAGCTAGCGGGAGGACTAGCCAAAAACATTCAGTACTTC.

The table lists this clonotype with many counts. The chain joins TRBV12-3 or TRBV12-4 to TRBJ2-7; the D is unclear. V lost 1 base and J lost 9, with 10 bases in between. The CDR3 spans 12 residues. This CDR3 reads CASSLGLPRQYF. The DNA of the CDR3 is TGTGCCAGCAGTTTAGGCCTGCCCAGGCAGTACTTC.

V gene TRBV27 combines with J gene TRBJ2-7; 7 nucleotides match TRBD2. The germline V gene has CDR1 MNHEY and CDR2 SMNVEV (reference sequence). This CDR3 is 13 amino acids long. Trimming took 6 bases from V and 2 from J; bases not matched to a gene: 4. CDR3 bases: TGTGCCAGCAGCGCTAGCGGTGCCTACGAGCAGTACTTC. Translating it yields CASSASGAYEQYF.

The rearrangement joins TRBV12-3 or TRBV12-4 to TRBJ2-2; 8 positions agree with TRBD1. V dropped 8 bases and J dropped 7; count of bases not matched to a gene: 6. The CDR3 has 13 residues. The CDR3 here is CASGQGADGELFF. The CDR3, as DNA: TGTGCCAGCGGCCAGGGGGCGGACGGGGAGCTGTTTTTT.

This clonotype was detected many times. The chain recombines TRBV6-2 or TRBV6-3 with TRBJ1-5, with 9 nucleotides matching TRBD1. The germline CDR1 and CDR2 sequences are MNHEY and SVGEGT. This CDR3 contains 14 residues. The ends lost 4 bases at V and 8 bases at J; junction bases unmatched: 6. The CDR3 sequence is CASSSGTGIKPQHF. CDR3 bases: TGTGCCAGCAGTTCGGGGACAGGGATAAAGCCCCAGCATTTT.

The V gene is TRBV20-1, the J gene TRBJ2-2, with 12 bases that match TRBD2. J lost 9 bases, V lost 0 bases, and 20 bases had no gene match. This CDR3 is built from 20 residues. Germline assignment: CDR1 DFQATT and CDR2 SNEGSKA (reference sequence). CDR3 DNA: TGCAGTGCTAGAGATGATGCGCTAGCGGGAGGGCCGCAATTGAGCCGGGAGCTGTTTTTT. Protein: CSARDDALAGGPQLSRELFF.

This clonotype was observed at least ten times. CDR3 loop: CASSSSGSLHEQYF. CDR3 in DNA: TGTGCCAGCAGCTCTAGCGGGAGTCTCCACGAGCAGTACTTC. This chain links TRBV13 with TRBJ2-7; 10 bases agree with TRBD2. The trim removed 4 bases at V and 5 bases at J, leaving 5 bases unmatched. This CDR3 has 14 amino acids. Germline V gene sequence: CDR1 PRHDT, CDR2 FYEKMQ (reference sequence).

This clonotype occurred many times. This chain connects TRBV6-2 or TRBV6-3 to TRBJ1-1; no definite D call. The ends were cut back, 0 bases at V and 4 bases at J, with 3 bases in the middle. The CDR3 consists of 12 residues. Per the germline V gene, CDR1 is MNHEY and CDR2 is SVGEGT. The CDR3: CASSYSSTEAFF. Here the CDR3 DNA reads TGTGCCAGCAGTTACTCGAGCACTGAAGCTTTCTTT.

The sample holds a few counts of this clonotype. The chain joins TRBV12-3 or TRBV12-4 to TRBJ2-7, with 10 bases aligning to TRBD2. CDR3 size: 19 residues. The V and J ends lost 3 bases and 5 bases, in that order; junction bases with no gene match: 19. The CDR3 loop reads CASSFALGASGRPGHEQYF. Here the CDR3 DNA reads TGTGCCAGCAGTTTCGCCCTCGGGGCTAGCGGGAGACCCGGCCACGAGCAGTACTTC.

This clonotype was picked up many times. The chain combines TRBV11-2 with TRBJ2-2; D is uncertain. Trimming stripped 1 base from V and 2 bases from J, with 8 bases between. The CDR3 is made up of 15 amino acids. The germline V gene has CDR1 SGHAT and CDR2 FQNNGV. As DNA, the CDR3 is TGTGCCAGCAGCTTAGTAGGGTACAACACCGGGGAGCTGTTTTTT. Amino acid sequence: CASSLVGYNTGELFF.

This clonotype was counted once. The J gene is TRBJ2-2, the V gene TRBV11-2, with 11 bases identical to TRBD1. This CDR3 spans 16 amino acids. The V gene end was trimmed by 3 bases and the J gene end by 5 bases; junction bases not matched to a gene: 5. CDR1 is SGHAT, CDR2 FQNNGV, per germline. The CDR3 DNA sequence: TGTGCCAGCAGCTTCGGACAGGGGGCCGGAACCGGGGAGCTGTTTTTT. This codes for CASSFGQGAGTGELFF.

This clonotype showed up just a few times. The J gene is TRBJ2-3, the V gene TRBV12-3 or TRBV12-4; D remains unclear. The CDR3 is made up of 16 amino acids. Trimming shortened V by 6 bases and J by 0 bases, and 16 bases separated the two germline ends. The chain's CDR3 is CASSPETSLSTDTQYF. CDR3 nucleotides: TGTGCCAGCAGCCCAGAAACTTCCCTCAGCACAGATACGCAGTATTTT.

In this sample, this clonotype turned up many times. The chain couples TRBV19 to TRBJ1-5, with TRBD1 matching over 9 bases. Germline V gene sequence: CDR1 LNHDA, CDR2 SQIVND (reference sequence). The V segment lost 5 bases and the J segment 1 base; nucleotides outside the gene matches: 12. This CDR3 is built from 18 residues. CDR3 loop: CASSRPGQGIVSNQPQHF. CDR3 in DNA: TGTGCCAGTAGTCGCCCAGGACAGGGGATTGTAAGCAATCAGCCCCAGCATTTT.

The CDR3 reads CASSQASGRAPGELFF. The CDR3 DNA reads as TGCGCCAGCAGCCAAGCTAGCGGGAGGGCCCCCGGGGAGCTGTTTTTT. The V call is TRBV4-3, the J call TRBJ2-2; TRBD2 aligns across 12 bases. From germline, CDR1 is LGHNA and CDR2 YSLEER. The length of the CDR3 is 16 residues. V was clipped by 1 base and J by 6 bases; unmatched bases: 3.

This clonotype came up many times. The rearrangement joins TRBV7-6 to TRBJ1-1, with a tentative D call TRBD1 (5 bases). The ends were cut back, 1 base at V and 3 bases at J, with 6 bases in the middle. This CDR3 spans 13 amino acids. Germline loops: CDR1 SGHVS, CDR2 FNYEAQ. CDR3 nucleotides: TGTGCCAGCAGCTTAGAACAGGACACTGAAGCTTTCTTT. Its protein is CASSLEQDTEAFF.

Many counts were recorded for this clonotype. The CDR3 sequence: CASSQELAGETQYF. Here the CDR3 DNA reads TGTGCCAGCAGCCAAGAGTTAGCGGGAGAGACCCAGTACTTC. The V call is TRBV3-1, the J call TRBJ2-5; TRBD2 agrees at 7 bases. V gave up 0 bases and J gave up 4 bases; unmatched junction bases: 2. Germline CDR1 is LGHDT and CDR2 is YNNKEL (reference sequence). CDR3 length: 14 residues.

This clonotype was observed a handful of times. The chain couples TRBV2 to TRBJ2-3; D is unclear. V was trimmed by 3 bases and J by 6 bases, leaving 16 bases between them. This CDR3 has 15 amino acids. Germline V gene lookup returns CDR1 SNHLY and CDR2 FYNNEI. CDR3 coding DNA: TGTGCCAGCAGTGATATTTCGGGCGCCCAGGATACGCAGTATTTT. Translating gives CASSDISGAQDTQYF.

This clonotype was seen a handful of times. This sequence joins TRBV19 and TRBJ2-5; TRBD2 is a possible D gene (7 bases). CDR3 length: 18 residues. Germline loops: CDR1 LNHDA, CDR2 SQIVND (reference sequence). V lost 6 bases, J lost 5 bases, and 28 bases lay in between. The CDR3 nucleotides read TGTGCCAGTAGACATTCCGGGACAAGACTAGCTACAAGGGAGACCCAGTACTTC. Translation gives CASRHSGTRLATRETQYF.

This clonotype was observed a few times. The CDR3 DNA is TGTGCCAGCTCACCCGACGTCGTAGGGGAGCTGTTTTTT. This gives the protein CASSPDVVGELFF. J is TRBJ2-2 and V is TRBV18; D unresolved. Germline CDR1 reads KGHSH; CDR2 reads LQKENI. The CDR3 is 13 amino acids. V was pared by 3 bases and J by 8 bases, with 10 bases between.

This clonotype was recorded many times. The chain couples TRBV7-2 to TRBJ2-7, with D hard to call. The V gene's germline CDR1 is SGHTA and CDR2 FQGNSA. The V end lost 5 bases, the J end lost 5 bases, and 16 bases lay between the germline ends. The CDR3 loop spans 14 amino acids. CDR3 sequence: CASSARTSWDEQYF. CDR3 sequence (DNA): TGTGCCAGCAGCGCTCGGACCAGCTGGGACGAGCAGTACTTC.

This clonotype was found many times. This sequence joins TRBV7-8 and TRBJ2-2; the D is unclear. Germline V lookup: CDR1 SGHVS, CDR2 FQNEAQ. The CDR3 has 15 residues. Trimming left V 1 base short and J 1 base short, with 7 bases between. The CDR3 sequence is CASSLVRLNTGELFF. The CDR3 bases are TGTGCCAGCAGCTTAGTCCGGTTGAACACCGGGGAGCTGTTTTTT.

This clonotype was picked up many times. This rearrangement joins TRBV5-1 to TRBJ2-7; D not certain. CDR1 and CDR2 from the germline V gene are SGHRS and YFSETQ. Deletions cut 4 bases from V and 5 bases from J, with 16 bases between. This CDR3 is 14 amino acids long. CDR3 region: CASSPDTEPDEQYF. The CDR3, as DNA: TGCGCCAGCAGCCCAGACACGGAACCAGACGAGCAGTACTTC.

This clonotype was detected ten times or more. This chain joins TRBV20-1 and TRBJ2-7; TRBD2 matches 7 bases. Trimming took 6 bases from V and 3 from J; bases not matched to a gene: 14. The CDR3 contains 15 residues. Germline V lookup: CDR1 DFQATT, CDR2 SNEGSKA (reference sequence). As DNA, the CDR3 is TGCAGTGCCATTCATGGGGCGGGAGCCCACTACGAGCAGTACTTC. Translated, it gives CSAIHGAGAHYEQYF.

This clonotype was detected many times. The genes are TRBV6-2 or TRBV6-3 and TRBJ2-5; no definite D call. Trimming took 7 bases from V and 2 from J, leaving 11 bases between them. This CDR3 spans 13 amino acids. Germline V gene data show CDR1 as MNHEY and CDR2 as SVGEGT. Written as DNA, the CDR3 is TGTGCCAGCACCGAAAGCCATCAAGAGACCCAGTACTTC. Translated: CASTESHQETQYF.

A note on this clonotype: A read error may explain this, as a much larger clone is one base away. This sequence joins TRBV27 and TRBJ1-2; D possibly corresponds to TRBD1 (6 bases). The CDR3 loop spans 14 amino acids. From germline, CDR1 is MNHEY and CDR2 SMNVEV (reference sequence). CDR3 DNA sequence: TGTGCCAGCAGTCCTCAGGGGTTTGACTATGGCCACACCTTC. Residues: CASSPQGFDYGHTF.

The chain uses TRBV10-1 and TRBJ1-3, with D unclear. The germline V gene encodes CDR1 WNHNN and CDR2 SYGVQD (reference sequence). This CDR3 has 14 amino acids. The V end was cut by 2 bases, the J end by 3 bases, with 8 bases between. The chain's CDR3 is CASSEAGDGNTIYF. The CDR3 DNA reads as TGCGCCAGCAGTGAGGCAGGCGATGGAAACACCATATATTTT.

This chain connects TRBV7-2 to TRBJ2-2, with D possibly being TRBD1 (6 bases). Germline V gives CDR1 SGHTA, CDR2 FQGNSA. This CDR3 spans 14 amino acids. V was clipped by 5 bases and J by 6 bases, with 13 bases between them. CDR3 in DNA: TGTGCCAGCAGCGAACAGGGAAATGCCGGGGAGCTGTTTTTT. Protein: CASSEQGNAGELFF.